A selection of T cell receptor beta chains follows, all from one sample in a study of Ad26.COV2.S vaccination and SARS-CoV-2 variants. Here immunoSEQ multiplex PCR was the method, and the copy in TCRdb shows in-frame clones only, minus some. The repertoire includes about 480,000 clones, 87% of them detected once, and 9.5% to 15% sits in the top ten. The sample here was peripheral blood, taken in a trial of Ad26.COV2.S vaccine versus placebo. The receptors originated from a person between 18 and 65 years old who received the Ad26.COV2.S COVID-19 vaccine or a placebo. The CDR3 runs from the conserved cysteine through the conserved F or W. A D gene is named only where the DNA matches it firmly. Clone size is shown for a subset of rows, as once, few, many or a class of expanded clone.

J gene | D gene | clone size | V gene | CDR3 DNA | CDR3 protein
TRBJ1-1 | NA | NA | TRBV4-3 | TGCGCCAGCAGCCAAGATCCGGTGAGGAGGAACACTGAAGCTTTCTTT | CASSQDPVRRNTEAFF
TRBJ2-7 | NA | NA | TRBV30 | TGTGCCTGGGGCCGGAACACCTACGAGCAGTACTTC | CAWGRNTYEQYF
TRBJ2-7 | NA | few | TRBV5-4 | TGTGCCACCCAAGGGGGCGGGAGGTCCTACGAGCAGTACTTC | CATQGGGRSYEQYF
TRBJ1-1 | NA | NA | TRBV2 | TGTGCCAGCAATAGGGCCTTCAACACTGAAGCTTTCTTT | CASNRAFNTEAFF
TRBJ1-1 | TRBD1 | NA | TRBV19 | TGTGCCAGTAGTATTTGGACAGGGGAAGCTTTCTTT | CASSIWTGEAFF
TRBJ2-1 | TRBD2 | NA | TRBV6-1 | TGTGCCAGCAGTGAGTCGGGGGGATACAATGAGCAGTTCTTC | CASSESGGYNEQFF
TRBJ1-2 | NA | NA | TRBV19 | TGTGCCAGTAGTATCCGAGCCTCTGGCTATGGCTACACCTTC | CASSIRASGYGYTF
TRBJ2-3 | NA | NA | TRBV5-6 | TGTGCCAGCAGCTTGGTCAGGGGGGTGGATACGCAGTATTTT | CASSLVRGVDTQYF
TRBJ2-7 | NA | NA | TRBV10-1 | TGCGCCACCCCTGGGGCACATGTCTCCTACGAGCAGTACTTC | CATPGAHVSYEQYF
TRBJ2-7 | TRBD2 | NA | TRBV3-1/TRBV3-2 | TGTGCCAGCAGCCAGGGGCGGGGGTCTTACGAGCAGTACTTC | CASSQGRGSYEQYF
TRBJ1-6 | NA | once | TRBV9 | TGTGCCAGCAGCGGAGGGGGATATAATTCACCCCTCCACTTT | CASSGGGYNSPLHF
TRBJ2-1 | TRBD2 | NA | TRBV30 | TGTGCCTGGAGTAGGGAGGGGTCTGAGCAGTTCTTC | CAWSREGSEQFF
TRBJ1-6 | NA | NA | TRBV27 | TGTGCCAGCAGTTTGCGGGGATCAGGCGGGCAGGGGACTTCACCCCTCCACTTT | CASSLRGSGGQGTSPLHF
TRBJ2-7 | TRBD2 | once | TRBV7-2 | TGTGCCAGCAGCTCGTCGACTAGCGGGAAGCGGTACTTC | CASSSSTSGKRYF
TRBJ1-5 | NA | NA | TRBV28 | TGTGCCTCACAAGCGCCCCATCAGCCCCAGCATTTT | CASQAPHQPQHF
TRBJ1-4 | NA | NA | TRBV28 | TGTGCCAGCACGAGTAGCCCCTCCTATGAAAAACTGTTTTTT | CASTSSPSYEKLFF
TRBJ1-1 | NA | NA | TRBV30 | TGTGCCTGGACGGGGGACTTGAACACTGAAGCTTTCTTT | CAWTGDLNTEAFF
TRBJ2-7 | NA | NA | TRBV3-1/TRBV3-2 | TGTGCCAGCAGCCAGGCCGAGGATTACGAGCAGTACTTC | CASSQAEDYEQYF
TRBJ2-1 | NA | once | TRBV5-1 | TGCGCCAGCAGCTTGGCCAGTGGGAACAATGAGCAGTTCTTC | CASSLASGNNEQFF
TRBJ2-1 | NA | NA | TRBV11-2 | TGTGCCAGCAGCTTAGATGTGATCGGCAATGAGCAGTTCTTC | CASSLDVIGNEQFF
TRBJ2-3 | NA | NA | TRBV3-1/TRBV3-2 | TGTGCCAGCAGCCAAGTGCCCCCAGATACGCAGTATTTT | CASSQVPPDTQYF
TRBJ1-1 | NA | NA | TRBV12-3/TRBV12-4 | TGTGCCAGCAGTCCTAGGGGGAATACTGAAGCTTTCTTT | CASSPRGNTEAFF
TRBJ2-1 | NA | few | TRBV29-1 | TGCAGCGTTCTCCGACTAGTCACTCGCAATGAGCAGTTCTTC | CSVLRLVTRNEQFF
TRBJ1-5 | TRBD1 | few | TRBV28 | TGTGCCAGCTGGGACAGGGGGAAGGATCAGCCCCAGCATTTT | CASWDRGKDQPQHF
TRBJ1-1 | TRBD1 | NA | TRBV5-6 | TGTGCCAGCAGCATAGCCGGGACAGGGTTACCTGAAGCTTTCTTT | CASSIAGTGLPEAFF
TRBJ1-1 | NA | once | TRBV2 | TGTGCCAGCAGATGGGAGGGGGGAAGGACTGAAGCTTTCTTT | CASRWEGGRTEAFF
TRBJ2-7 | NA | NA | TRBV6-5 | TGTGCCAGCAGTTCCGATTCCTACGAGCAGTACTTC | CASSSDSYEQYF
TRBJ1-6 | NA | NA | TRBV6-5 | TGTGCCAGCAGAAACGATCCCGGGAGTTCACCCCTCCACTTT | CASRNDPGSSPLHF
TRBJ1-1 | TRBD1 | NA | TRBV25-1 | TGTGCCAGCAGCCGCCGATGGACAGGGGGCTCTGGTGAAGCTTTCTTT | CASSRRWTGGSGEAFF
TRBJ2-1 | TRBD2 | NA | TRBV7-8 | TGTGCCAGCAGCTTTAGCGGGAGCAGCGATGAGCAGTTCTTC | CASSFSGSSDEQFF
TRBJ1-4 | NA | NA | TRBV19 | TGTGCCAGTAGTATTGGCAGGGGAAATGAAAAACTGTTTTTT | CASSIGRGNEKLFF
TRBJ2-7 | TRBD2 | NA | TRBV19 | TGTGCCAGTAATCCGGCTAGCGGGAGCTACGAGCAGTACTTC | CASNPASGSYEQYF
TRBJ1-2 | NA | NA | TRBV28 | TGTGCCGCAGGGACTCAGAGGTTCTATGGCTACACCTTC | CAAGTQRFYGYTF
TRBJ1-3 | NA | NA | TRBV10-3 | TGTGCCATCAGTGAGCGGTCACAGGGCGGAAACACCATATATTTT | CAISERSQGGNTIYF
TRBJ2-7 | NA | NA | TRBV13 | TGTGCCAGCAGCTTATGGGGGGCCGAGCAGTACTTC | CASSLWGAEQYF
TRBJ1-1 | NA | NA | TRBV6-5 | TGTGCCAGCAGATTAGTGGGGCCGGTCACTGAAGCTTTCTTT | CASRLVGPVTEAFF
TRBJ2-3 | NA | NA | TRBV2 | TGTGCCAGCAGGGGGACCGGCATTCGGTATACGCAGTATTTT | CASRGTGIRYTQYF
TRBJ2-3 | TRBD1 | NA | TRBV7-6 | TGTGCCAGCAGCTCCGAGGTTTCGACAGGGTCAGATACGCAGTATTTT | CASSSEVSTGSDTQYF
TRBJ2-7 | TRBD2 | NA | TRBV2 | TGTGCCAGCTCAAGGACTAGCGGGAGGTACGAGCAGTACTTC | CASSRTSGRYEQYF
TRBJ1-3 | TRBD1 | NA | TRBV3-1/TRBV3-2 | TGTGCCAGCAGTCTACGGACAGGGGGCGCGACTGGAAACACCATATATTTT | CASSLRTGGATGNTIYF
TRBJ1-3 | NA | NA | TRBV9 | TGTGCCAGCAGCGTTGAGATCAGGGGAAACACCATATATTTT | CASSVEIRGNTIYF
TRBJ2-7 | TRBD1 | NA | TRBV5-4 | TGTGCCAGCAGCTTCCCGGGACAGGCCTACGAGCAGTACTTC | CASSFPGQAYEQYF
TRBJ2-1 | TRBD2 | NA | TRBV7-2 | TGTGCCAGCAGCTATACTAGCGGGAAGGGTAGCTACAATGAGCAGTTCTTC | CASSYTSGKGSYNEQFF
TRBJ1-2 | NA | NA | TRBV28 | TGTGCCAGCAGCTCAAAACAGGGAACTAACTATGGCTACACCTTC | CASSSKQGTNYGYTF